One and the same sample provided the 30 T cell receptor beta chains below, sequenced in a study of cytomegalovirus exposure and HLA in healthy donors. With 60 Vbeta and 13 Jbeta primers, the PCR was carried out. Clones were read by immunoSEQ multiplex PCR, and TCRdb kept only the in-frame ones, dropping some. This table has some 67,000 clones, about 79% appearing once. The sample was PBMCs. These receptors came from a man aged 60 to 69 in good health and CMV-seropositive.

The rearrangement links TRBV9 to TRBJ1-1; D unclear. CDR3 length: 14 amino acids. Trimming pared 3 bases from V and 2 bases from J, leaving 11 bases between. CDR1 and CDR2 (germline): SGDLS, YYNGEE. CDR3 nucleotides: TGTGCCAGCAGCGGGCCCTCAGGTAACACTGAAGCTTTCTTT. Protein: CASSGPSGNTEAFF. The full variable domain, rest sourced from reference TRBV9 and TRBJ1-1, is DSGVTQTPKHLITATGQRVTLRCSPRSGDLSVYWYQQSLDQGLQFLIQYYNGEERAKGNILERFSAQQFPDLHSELNLSSLELGDSALYFCASSGPSGNTEAFFGQGTRLTVV.

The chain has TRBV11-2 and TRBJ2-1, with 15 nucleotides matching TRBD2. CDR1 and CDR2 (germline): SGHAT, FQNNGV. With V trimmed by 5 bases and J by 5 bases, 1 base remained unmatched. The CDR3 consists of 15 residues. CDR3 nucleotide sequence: TGTGCCAGCAGCGGGACTAGCGGGAGGAACAATGAGCAGTTCTTC. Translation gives CASSGTSGRNNEQFF.

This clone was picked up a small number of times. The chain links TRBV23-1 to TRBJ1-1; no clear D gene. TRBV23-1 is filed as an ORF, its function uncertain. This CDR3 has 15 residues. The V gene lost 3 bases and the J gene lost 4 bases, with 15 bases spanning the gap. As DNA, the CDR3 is TGCGCCAGCAGTCAGGGCGCCTTCCCAGGCACTGAAGCTTTCTTT. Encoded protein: CASSQGAFPGTEAFF.

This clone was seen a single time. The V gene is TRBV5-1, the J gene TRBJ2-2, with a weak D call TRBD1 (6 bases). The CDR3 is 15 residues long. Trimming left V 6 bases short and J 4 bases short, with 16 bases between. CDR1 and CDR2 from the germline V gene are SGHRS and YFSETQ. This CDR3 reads CASNPSTGPTGELFF. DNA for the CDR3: TGCGCCAGCAACCCATCGACAGGACCCACCGGGGAGCTGTTTTTT.

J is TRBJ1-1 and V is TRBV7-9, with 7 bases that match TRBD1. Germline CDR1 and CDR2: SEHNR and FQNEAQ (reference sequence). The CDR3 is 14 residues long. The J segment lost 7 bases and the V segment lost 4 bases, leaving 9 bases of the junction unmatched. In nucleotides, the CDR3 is TGTGCCAGCAGCTCGACAGGGAACTTCGGTGAAGCTTTCTTT. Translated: CASSSTGNFGEAFF. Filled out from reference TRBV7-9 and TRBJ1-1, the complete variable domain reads DTGVSQNPRHKITKRGQNVTFRCDPISEHNRLYWYRQTLGQGPEFLTYFQNEAQLEKSRLLSDRFSAERPKGSFSTLEIQRTEQGDSAMYLCASSSTGNFGEAFFGQGTRLTVV.

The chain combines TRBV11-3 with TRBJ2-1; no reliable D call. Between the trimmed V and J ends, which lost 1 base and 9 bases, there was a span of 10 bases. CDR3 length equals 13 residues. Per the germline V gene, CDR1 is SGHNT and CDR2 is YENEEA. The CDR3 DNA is TGTGCCAGCAGCTTAGGTCTATCGGGTGAGCAGTTCTTC. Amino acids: CASSLGLSGEQFF.

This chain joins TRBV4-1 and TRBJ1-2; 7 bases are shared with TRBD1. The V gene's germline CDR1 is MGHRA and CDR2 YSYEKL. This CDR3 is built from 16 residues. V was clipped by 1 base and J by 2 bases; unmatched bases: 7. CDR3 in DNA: TGCGCCAGCAGCCAAGTTGCGGGACAGAAGAACTATGGCTACACCTTC. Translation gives CASSQVAGQKNYGYTF.

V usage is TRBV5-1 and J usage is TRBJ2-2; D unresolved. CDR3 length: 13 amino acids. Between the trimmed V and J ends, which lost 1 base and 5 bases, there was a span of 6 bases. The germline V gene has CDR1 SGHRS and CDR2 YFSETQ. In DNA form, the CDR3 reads TGCGCCAGCAGCTTGACTACAACCGGGGAGCTGTTTTTT. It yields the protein CASSLTTTGELFF. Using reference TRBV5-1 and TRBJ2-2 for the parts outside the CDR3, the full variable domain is KAGVTQTPRYLIKTRGQQVTLSCSPISGHRSVSWYQQTPGQGLQFLFEYFSETQRNKGNFPGRFSGRQFSNSRSEMNVSTLELGDSALYLCASSLTTTGELFFGEGSRLTVL.

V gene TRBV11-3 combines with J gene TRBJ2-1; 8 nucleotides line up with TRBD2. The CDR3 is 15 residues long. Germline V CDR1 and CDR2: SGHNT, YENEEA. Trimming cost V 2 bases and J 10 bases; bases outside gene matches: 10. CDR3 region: CASSLRSGRLGEQFF. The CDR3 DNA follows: TGTGCCAGCAGCTTACGGAGCGGGAGATTGGGGGAGCAGTTCTTC.

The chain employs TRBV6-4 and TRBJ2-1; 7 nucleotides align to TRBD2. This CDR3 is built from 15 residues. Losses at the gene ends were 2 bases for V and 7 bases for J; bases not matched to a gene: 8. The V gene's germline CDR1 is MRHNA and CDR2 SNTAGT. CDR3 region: CASSDGGVPFNEQFF. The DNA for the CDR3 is TGTGCCAGCAGTGACGGGGGGGTTCCCTTTAATGAGCAGTTCTTC.

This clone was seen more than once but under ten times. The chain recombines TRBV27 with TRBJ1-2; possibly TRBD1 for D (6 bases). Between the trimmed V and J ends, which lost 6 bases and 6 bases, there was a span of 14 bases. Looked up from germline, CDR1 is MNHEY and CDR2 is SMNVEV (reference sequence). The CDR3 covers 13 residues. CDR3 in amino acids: CASRPGVDHGYTF. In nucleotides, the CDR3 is TGTGCCAGCAGGCCAGGGGTTGACCATGGCTACACCTTC.

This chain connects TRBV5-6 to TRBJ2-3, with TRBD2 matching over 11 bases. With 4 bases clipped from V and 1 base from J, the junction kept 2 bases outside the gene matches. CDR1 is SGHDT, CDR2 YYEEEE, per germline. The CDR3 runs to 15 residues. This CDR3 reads CASSRGLAGTDTQYF. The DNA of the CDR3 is TGTGCCAGCAGCCGGGGACTAGCGGGCACAGATACGCAGTATTTT.

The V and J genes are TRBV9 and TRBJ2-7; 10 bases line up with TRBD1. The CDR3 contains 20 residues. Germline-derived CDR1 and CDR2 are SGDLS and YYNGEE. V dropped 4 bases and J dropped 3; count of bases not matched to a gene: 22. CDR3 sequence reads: CASSPLPQPLPGQGNYEQYF. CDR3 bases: TGTGCCAGCAGCCCATTACCTCAACCTTTACCGGGACAGGGGAACTACGAGCAGTACTTC. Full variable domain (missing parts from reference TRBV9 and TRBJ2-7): DSGVTQTPKHLITATGQRVTLRCSPRSGDLSVYWYQQSLDQGLQFLIQYYNGEERAKGNILERFSAQQFPDLHSELNLSSLELGDSALYFCASSPLPQPLPGQGNYEQYFGPGTRLTVT.

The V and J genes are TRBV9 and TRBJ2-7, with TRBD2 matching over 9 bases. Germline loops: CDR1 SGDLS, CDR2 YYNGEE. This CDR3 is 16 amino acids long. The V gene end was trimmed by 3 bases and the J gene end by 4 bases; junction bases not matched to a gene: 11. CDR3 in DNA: TGTGCCAGCAGCGCGGGTAGCGGGAGCGTCATGTACGAGCAGTACTTC. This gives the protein CASSAGSGSVMYEQYF.

CDR3 in amino acids: CASSQDRGVSYNEQFF. The CDR3 DNA follows: TGCGCCAGCAGCCAAGATCGGGGTGTTTCCTACAATGAGCAGTTCTTC. The chain combines TRBV4-1 with TRBJ2-1, with a weak D call TRBD2 (5 bases). The germline V and J ends were trimmed by 0 bases and 1 base, with 10 bases remaining between them. This CDR3 contains 16 residues. Germline values: CDR1 MGHRA, CDR2 YSYEKL.

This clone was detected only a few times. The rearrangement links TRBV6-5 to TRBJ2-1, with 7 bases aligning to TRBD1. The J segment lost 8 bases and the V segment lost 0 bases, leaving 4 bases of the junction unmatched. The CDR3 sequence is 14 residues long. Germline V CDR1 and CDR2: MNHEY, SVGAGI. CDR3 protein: CASSYSRGGYEQFF. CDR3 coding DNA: TGTGCCAGCAGTTACTCGAGAGGGGGCTATGAGCAGTTCTTC.

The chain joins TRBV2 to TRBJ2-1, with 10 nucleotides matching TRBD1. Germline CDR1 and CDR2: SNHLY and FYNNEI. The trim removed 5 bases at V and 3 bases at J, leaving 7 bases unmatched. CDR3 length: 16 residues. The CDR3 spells CASSPGQGPFYNEQFF. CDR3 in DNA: TGTGCCAGCAGTCCGGGACAGGGGCCTTTCTACAATGAGCAGTTCTTC.

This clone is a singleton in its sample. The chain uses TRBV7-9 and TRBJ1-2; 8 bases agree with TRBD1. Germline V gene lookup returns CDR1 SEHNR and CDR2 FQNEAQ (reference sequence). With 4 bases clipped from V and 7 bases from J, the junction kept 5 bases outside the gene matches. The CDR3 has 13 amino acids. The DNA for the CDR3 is TGTGCCAGCAGCTCTGTACAGGGGGGTGGCTACACCTTC. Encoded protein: CASSSVQGGGYTF.

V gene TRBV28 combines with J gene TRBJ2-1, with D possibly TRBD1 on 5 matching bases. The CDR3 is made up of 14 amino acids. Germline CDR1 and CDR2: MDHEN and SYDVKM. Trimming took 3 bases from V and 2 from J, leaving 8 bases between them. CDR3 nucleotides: TGTGCCAGCAGTTTTTCAGGGACCTACAATGAGCAGTTCTTC. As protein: CASSFSGTYNEQFF.

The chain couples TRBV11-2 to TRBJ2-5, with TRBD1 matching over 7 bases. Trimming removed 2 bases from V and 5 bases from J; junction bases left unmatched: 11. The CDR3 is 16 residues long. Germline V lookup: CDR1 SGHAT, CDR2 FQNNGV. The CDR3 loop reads CASSLRQGSPVETQYF. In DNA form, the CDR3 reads TGTGCCAGCAGCTTAAGACAGGGTTCTCCGGTGGAGACCCAGTACTTC. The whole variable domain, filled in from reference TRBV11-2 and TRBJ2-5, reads EAGVAQSPRYKIIEKRQSVAFWCNPISGHATLYWYQQILGQGPKLLIQFQNNGVVDDSQLPKDRFSAERLKGVDSTLKIQPAKLEDSAVYLCASSLRQGSPVETQYFGPGTRLLVL.

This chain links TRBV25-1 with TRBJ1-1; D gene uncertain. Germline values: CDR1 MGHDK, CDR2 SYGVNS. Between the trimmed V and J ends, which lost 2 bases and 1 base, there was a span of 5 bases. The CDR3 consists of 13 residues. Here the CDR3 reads CASSEAGNTEAFF. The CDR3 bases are TGTGCCAGCAGTGAAGCGGGGAACACTGAAGCTTTCTTT.

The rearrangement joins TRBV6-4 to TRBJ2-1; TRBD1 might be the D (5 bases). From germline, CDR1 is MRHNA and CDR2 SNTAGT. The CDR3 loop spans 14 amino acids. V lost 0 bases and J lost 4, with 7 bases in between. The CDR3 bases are TGTGCCAGCAGTGACTCGACAGCATACAATGAGCAGTTCTTC. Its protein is CASSDSTAYNEQFF.

CDR3 sequence: CATRFGGSYEQYF. Written as DNA, the CDR3 is TGTGCCACCCGTTTCGGGGGGAGCTACGAGCAGTACTTC. V gene TRBV15 combines with J gene TRBJ2-7; 7 bases agree with TRBD2. CDR3 length: 13 amino acids. V lost 8 bases, J lost 3 bases, and 7 bases stayed unmatched. Germline V gives CDR1 LNHNV, CDR2 YYDKDF (reference sequence).

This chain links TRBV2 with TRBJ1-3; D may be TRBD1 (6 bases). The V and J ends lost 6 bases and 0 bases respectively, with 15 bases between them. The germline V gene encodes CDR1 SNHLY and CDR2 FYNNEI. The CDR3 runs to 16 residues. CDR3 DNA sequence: TGTGCCAGCAGGAGGACAGCGCAGGGCTCTGGAAACACCATATATTTT. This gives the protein CASRRTAQGSGNTIYF.

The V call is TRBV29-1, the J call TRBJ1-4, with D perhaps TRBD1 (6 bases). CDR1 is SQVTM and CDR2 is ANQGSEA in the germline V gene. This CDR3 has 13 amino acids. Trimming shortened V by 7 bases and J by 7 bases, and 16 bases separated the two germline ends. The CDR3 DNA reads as TGCAGCGCCGCCGACGAAGGGGGTGAAAAACTGTTTTTT. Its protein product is CSAADEGGEKLFF.

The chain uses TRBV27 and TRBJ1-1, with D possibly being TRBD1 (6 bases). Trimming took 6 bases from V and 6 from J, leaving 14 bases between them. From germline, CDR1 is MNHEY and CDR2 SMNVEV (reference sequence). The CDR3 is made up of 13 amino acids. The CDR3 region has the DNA TGTGCCAGCAGGCGCTCACAGGGCGCTGAAGCTTTCTTT. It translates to CASRRSQGAEAFF.

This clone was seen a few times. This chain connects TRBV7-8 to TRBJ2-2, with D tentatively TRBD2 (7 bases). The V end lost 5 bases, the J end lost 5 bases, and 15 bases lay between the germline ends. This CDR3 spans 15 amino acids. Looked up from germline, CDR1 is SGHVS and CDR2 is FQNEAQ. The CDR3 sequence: CASSQGGRGTGELFF. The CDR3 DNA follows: TGTGCCAGCAGCCAAGGGGGGCGGGGGACCGGGGAGCTGTTTTTT.

The CDR3 region is CASTKGVYFEQYF. The CDR3 DNA is TGTGCCAGCACTAAGGGGGTTTACTTCGAGCAGTACTTC. The chain couples TRBV6-6 to TRBJ2-7; weak D call: TRBD1 (6 bases). With 7 bases removed from V and 6 bases from J, the gap between germline ends came to 16 bases. The germline V gene encodes CDR1 MNHNY and CDR2 SVGAGI (reference sequence). CDR3 length: 13 amino acids.

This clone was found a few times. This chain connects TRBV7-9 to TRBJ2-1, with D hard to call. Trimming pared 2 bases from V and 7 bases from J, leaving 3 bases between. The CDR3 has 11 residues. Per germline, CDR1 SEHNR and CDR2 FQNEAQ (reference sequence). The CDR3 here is CASSLTNEQFF. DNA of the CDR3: TGTGCCAGCAGCTTAACTAATGAGCAGTTCTTC.

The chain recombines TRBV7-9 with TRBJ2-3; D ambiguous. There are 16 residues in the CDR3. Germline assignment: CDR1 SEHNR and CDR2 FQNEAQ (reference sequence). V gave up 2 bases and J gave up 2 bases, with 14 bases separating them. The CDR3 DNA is TGTGCCAGCAGCTTATCTGGGCTCAGGCTCACAGATACGCAGTATTTT. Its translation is CASSLSGLRLTDTQYF.